Presented here are 28 T cell receptor beta chains from one specimen sequenced in a study of T cell repertoires in cytomegalovirus infection. TCRdb redid the calling of the reads with MiXCR, one entry per CDR3 protein. The data contain 150,000 to 200,000 distinct CDR3 sequences, approximately 15% of them singletons. Sequences were obtained from PBMCs. The receptor source for this set is a human donor in good health (CMV status not recorded). Some clones in this sample may be carry-over from other donors' samples.

Only a few counts were recorded for this clonotype. This rearrangement joins TRBV28 to TRBJ1-6; 9 positions match TRBD1. V was clipped by 4 bases and J by 4 bases; unmatched bases: 17. Germline CDR1 is MDHEN and CDR2 is SYDVKM. The CDR3 is 20 residues long. CDR3 nucleotide sequence: TGTGCCAGCAGTTCCTTAATTGGGCCGGGACAGGGTTTATATAATTCACCCCTCCACTTT. Translation gives CASSSLIGPGQGLYNSPLHF. Supplemented by reference TRBV28 and TRBJ1-6, the full variable domain reads DVKVTQSSRYLVKRTGEKVFLECVQDMDHENMFWYRQDPGLGLRLIYFSYDVKMKEKGDIPEGYSVSREKKERFSLILESASTNQTSMYLCASSSLIGPGQGLYNSPLHFGNGTRLTVT.

The chain employs TRBV18 and TRBJ1-1; D remains unclear. Per the germline V gene, CDR1 is KGHSH and CDR2 is LQKENI. The length of the CDR3 is 13 residues. The V end was cut by 5 bases, the J end by 4 bases, with 11 bases between. CDR3: CASSRARSTEAFF. The CDR3 coding sequence is TGTGCCAGCTCAAGGGCCAGGAGCACTGAAGCTTTCTTT.

This clonotype was counted many times. CDR3 in DNA: TGTGCCAGCAGCTTTTACAGGAACACTGAAGCTTTCTTT. The encoded protein is CASSFYRNTEAFF. The rearrangement links TRBV7-2 to TRBJ1-1; no reliable D call. Trimming took off 3 bases at V and 1 base at J, with 6 bases between the two ends. The germline gives CDR1 SGHTA, CDR2 FQGNSA. The CDR3 runs 13 residues.

This clonotype was seen repeatedly, ten times or more. This chain uses TRBV7-3 with TRBJ2-5; a weak D match, TRBD2 (5 bases). Germline V gives CDR1 SGHTA, CDR2 FQGTGA. The CDR3 is made up of 13 amino acids. V was pared by 4 bases and J by 2 bases, with 8 bases between. Here the CDR3 reads CASSSRVQETQYF. CDR3 nucleotides: TGTGCCAGCAGCTCGCGGGTGCAAGAGACCCAGTACTTC.

This clonotype turned up a few times. The genes are TRBV2 and TRBJ1-5; weak D call: TRBD1 (5 bases). Trimming cost V 5 bases and J 3 bases, with 11 bases left between them. Germline V gene lookup returns CDR1 SNHLY and CDR2 FYNNEI. The CDR3 consists of 14 residues. The CDR3 nucleotides read TGTGCCAGCAGTAGGGGACGGATCAATCAGCCCCAGCATTTT. Translated, it gives CASSRGRINQPQHF.

The chain uses TRBV9 and TRBJ1-1; D remains ambiguous. This CDR3 spans 13 amino acids. CDR1 SGDLS and CDR2 YYNGEE come from the germline V gene. V lost 0 bases and J 1 base, leaving 4 bases between the germline ends. In DNA, the CDR3 is TGTGCCAGCAGCGTAGGGCGGAACACTGAAGCTTTCTTT. It is translated as CASSVGRNTEAFF.

This clonotype was seen only a few times. The chain recombines TRBV5-1 with TRBJ2-1, with 7 bases identical to TRBD2. Germline CDR1 and CDR2: SGHRS and YFSETQ. The CDR3 has 15 residues. Trimming at V came to 4 bases and at J to 6 bases, leaving 10 bases not matched to a gene. The CDR3 bases are TGCGCCAGCAGCCCGATAGCGGGCCATGTCAATGAGCAGTTCTTC. It is translated as CASSPIAGHVNEQFF.

This chain uses TRBV7-9 with TRBJ2-7; D possibly uses TRBD1 or TRBD2 (5 bases each). CDR1 is SEHNR, CDR2 FQNEAQ, per germline (reference sequence). V was trimmed by 3 bases and J by 5 bases, leaving 17 bases between them. This CDR3 contains 15 residues. CDR3 DNA: TGTGCCAGCAGCTTTAGGGACCTGGGAGCCCACGAGCAGTACTTC. It is translated as CASSFRDLGAHEQYF. Combining the CDR3 with reference TRBV7-9 and TRBJ2-7 gives the whole variable domain DTGVSQNPRHKITKRGQNVTFRCDPISEHNRLYWYRQTLGQGPEFLTYFQNEAQLEKSRLLSDRFSAERPKGSFSTLEIQRTEQGDSAMYLCASSFRDLGAHEQYFGPGTRLTVT.

This clonotype has just one count. This chain links TRBV28 with TRBJ2-5, with D perhaps TRBD2 (6 bases). The CDR3 is 15 residues long. With 3 bases removed from V and 0 bases from J, the gap between germline ends came to 11 bases. CDR1 and CDR2 (germline): MDHEN, SYDVKM. The CDR3 protein is CASSFGGTYQETQYF. The CDR3 bases are TGTGCCAGCAGTTTTGGAGGGACCTACCAAGAGACCCAGTACTTC.

The sample holds many counts of this clonotype. The chain recombines TRBV27 with TRBJ2-3; the D gene is possibly TRBD1 (5 bases). The CDR3 contains 14 residues. Germline lookup yields CDR1 MNHEY and CDR2 SMNVEV (reference sequence). Trimming left V 5 bases short and J 2 bases short, with 11 bases between. The CDR3, as DNA: TGTGCCAGCAGTCCAACAGGCGTCACAGATACGCAGTATTTT. This codes for CASSPTGVTDTQYF.

This clonotype occurred many times. The rearrangement links TRBV7-9 to TRBJ2-7, with D hard to call. Germline-derived CDR1 and CDR2 are SEHNR and FQNEAQ (reference sequence). Trimming cost V 3 bases and J 4 bases, with 10 bases left between them. The CDR3 is made up of 13 amino acids. The DNA of the CDR3 is TGTGCCAGCAGCTTCTTCTTAGGTTACGAGCAGTACTTC. Translating it yields CASSFFLGYEQYF.

The sample holds many counts of this clonotype. The genes are TRBV28 and TRBJ2-2, with 10 nucleotides matching TRBD2. Germline CDR1 MDHEN, CDR2 SYDVKM. This CDR3 comprises 14 residues. V shed 6 bases, J shed 8 bases, and the junction held 6 bases outside the gene matches. For the CDR3, the DNA is TGTGCCAGCAGCGGACTAGCGGTAATGGGGGAGCTGTTTTTT. Protein product: CASSGLAVMGELFF.

This clonotype occurred a few times. The gene calls are TRBV7-9 and TRBJ2-1, with TRBD2 identical over 9 bases. CDR3 length equals 17 residues. Germline V gene data show CDR1 as SEHNR and CDR2 as FQNEAQ (reference sequence). V was clipped by 2 bases and J by 4 bases; unmatched bases: 9. The CDR3 DNA follows: TGTGCCAGCAGCTTATTAGGTAGCGGGAGAGGTTACAATGAGCAGTTCTTC. This sequence encodes CASSLLGSGRGYNEQFF.

The V call is TRBV2, the J call TRBJ2-3; D is ambiguous. V lost 1 base to trimming and J lost 0 bases, with 8 bases between them. Per germline, CDR1 SNHLY and CDR2 FYNNEI. The CDR3 extends over 15 amino acids. The CDR3 reads CASSEEQTSTDTQYF. In DNA form, the CDR3 reads TGTGCCAGCAGTGAAGAACAAACTAGCACAGATACGCAGTATTTT.

The chain carries TRBV19 and TRBJ2-7; 9 bases are a match to TRBD1. There are 13 residues in the CDR3. Germline lookup yields CDR1 LNHDA and CDR2 SQIVND (reference sequence). V trimming: 8 bases; J trimming: 7 bases; junction bases outside the gene matches: 9. CDR3 protein: CASSGTGTGEQYF. For the CDR3, the DNA is TGTGCCAGTTCCGGGACAGGGACGGGTGAGCAGTACTTC.

This clonotype came up many times. This chain's CDR3 is CASSFGSGGVDTEAFF. The CDR3 coding sequence is TGTGCCAGCAGCTTTGGTTCAGGGGGCGTCGACACTGAAGCTTTCTTT. V is TRBV7-9 and J is TRBJ1-1, with 8 nucleotides matching TRBD1. CDR1 is SEHNR, CDR2 FQNEAQ, per germline (reference sequence). There are 16 residues in the CDR3. Trimming took 3 bases from V and 3 from J; bases not matched to a gene: 9.

This clonotype was seen ten or more times. This chain uses TRBV12-3 or TRBV12-4 with TRBJ1-6; D ambiguous. The CDR3 length is 13 residues. The V gene lost 7 bases and the J gene lost 7 bases, with 11 bases spanning the gap. CDR3: CASTENLNSPLHF. CDR3 nucleotides: TGTGCCAGCACAGAGAATTTGAATTCACCCCTCCACTTT.

The chain uses TRBV3-1 and TRBJ2-1; 10 nucleotides agree with TRBD2. The CDR3 has 17 amino acids. Trimming cost V 2 bases and J 1 base; bases outside gene matches: 5. CDR1 is LGHDT, CDR2 YNNKEL, per germline (reference sequence). CDR3 bases: TGTGCCAGCAGCCAATTCGGAGCGGGAGGGTCCTACAATGAGCAGTTCTTC. It is translated as CASSQFGAGGSYNEQFF.

This clonotype was recorded at least ten times. V gene TRBV25-1 combines with J gene TRBJ1-2; D may be TRBD1 (5 bases). V was pared by 6 bases and J by 3 bases, with 11 bases between. This CDR3 has 13 residues. CDR1 MGHDK and CDR2 SYGVNS come from the germline V gene. CDR3 residues: CASSTGGYYGYTF. For the CDR3, the DNA is TGTGCCAGCAGCACTGGGGGATACTATGGCTACACCTTC.

This clonotype was recorded a few times. The chain joins TRBV6-1 to TRBJ1-1, with a tentative D call TRBD1 (6 bases). V was clipped by 7 bases and J by 8 bases, with 17 bases between them. Looked up from germline, CDR1 is MNHNS and CDR2 is SASEGT. The CDR3 is 13 residues long. Here the CDR3 DNA reads TGTGCCAGCACCGGGGGGGGGCGTGGGGAAGCTTTCTTT. Protein product: CASTGGGRGEAFF.

This clonotype turned up a few times. This chain links TRBV7-9 with TRBJ2-2; unclear D gene. Germline V CDR1 and CDR2: SEHNR, FQNEAQ (reference sequence). V lost 2 bases and J 0 bases, leaving 10 bases between the germline ends. CDR3 length: 16 amino acids. CDR3 region: CASSLRGGTNTGELFF. The DNA for the CDR3 is TGTGCCAGCAGCTTAAGAGGCGGAACGAACACCGGGGAGCTGTTTTTT.

This clonotype was detected many times. This chain uses TRBV7-2 with TRBJ2-1; D might be TRBD1 (6 bases). The CDR3 has 15 residues. Looked up from germline, CDR1 is SGHTA and CDR2 is FQGNSA. Trimming pared 4 bases from V and 10 bases from J, leaving 20 bases between. The DNA of the CDR3 is TGTGCCAGCAGCTCCCCCGGGACATCTAGTAGGGAGCAGTTCTTC. Encoded protein: CASSSPGTSSREQFF.

This clonotype was picked up many times. The chain has TRBV7-2 and TRBJ2-6; 8 nucleotides line up with TRBD1. The V gene end was trimmed by 3 bases and the J gene end by 0 bases; junction bases not matched to a gene: 10. Germline values: CDR1 SGHTA, CDR2 FQGNSA. There are 19 residues in the CDR3. CDR3 sequence (DNA): TGTGCCAGCAGCTTTTGGACAGGGCGTCCCTACTCTGGGGCCAACGTCCTGACTTTC. The encoded protein is CASSFWTGRPYSGANVLTF.

In this sample, this clonotype turned up many times. This chain joins TRBV28 and TRBJ2-7; D not certain. CDR3 length: 14 amino acids. The V gene lost 6 bases and the J gene lost 2 bases, with 14 bases spanning the gap. Germline V gene sequence: CDR1 MDHEN, CDR2 SYDVKM. CDR3 residues: CASSPSDSPYEQYF. The CDR3, as DNA: TGTGCCAGCAGCCCCAGTGATAGTCCCTACGAGCAGTACTTC.

V usage is TRBV5-1 and J usage is TRBJ1-1; 8 positions agree with TRBD1. Trimming removed 1 base from V and 0 bases from J; junction bases left unmatched: 5. Germline CDR1 reads SGHRS; CDR2 reads YFSETQ. This CDR3 region has 16 residues. CDR3 sequence (DNA): TGCGCCAGCAGCTTGCAGGGGGCCTCTGTGAACACTGAAGCTTTCTTT. It encodes CASSLQGASVNTEAFF.

The sample holds a few counts of this clonotype. The rearrangement links TRBV10-3 to TRBJ2-1; 8 nucleotides line up with TRBD2. Per germline, CDR1 ENHRY and CDR2 SYGVKD. Unmatched junction bases numbered 7, after V lost 0 bases and J lost 9 bases. The CDR3 totals 15 residues. This chain's CDR3 is CAISESGGRSGEQFF. CDR3 sequence (DNA): TGTGCCATCAGTGAGTCGGGCGGGAGGTCCGGTGAGCAGTTCTTC.

This clonotype was found many times. The chain carries TRBV11-2 and TRBJ2-7; D not certain. The V end was cut by 9 bases, the J end by 5 bases, with 17 bases between. The CDR3 sequence is 13 residues long. The germline gives CDR1 SGHAT, CDR2 FQNNGV. The CDR3 DNA sequence: TGTGCCAGTGGGCAGGTCGTTTTTGACGAGCAGTACTTC. Its translation is CASGQVVFDEQYF.

The chain recombines TRBV15 with TRBJ1-1, with D perhaps TRBD1 (5 bases). CDR3 length equals 13 residues. The germline V and J ends were trimmed by 3 bases and 4 bases, with 9 bases remaining between them. Germline loops: CDR1 LNHNV, CDR2 YYDKDF (reference sequence). Written as DNA, the CDR3 is TGTGCCACCAGCAGCCTTGGGGGCACTGAAGCTTTCTTT. This translates into CATSSLGGTEAFF. Filled out from reference TRBV15 and TRBJ1-1, the complete variable domain reads DAMVIQNPRYQVTQFGKPVTLSCSQTLNHNVMYWYQQKSSQAPKLLFHYYDKDFNNEADTPDNFQSRRPNTSFCFLDIRSPGLGDTAMYLCATSSLGGTEAFFGQGTRLTVV.